This T cell receptor beta chain is drawn from a study of cytomegalovirus exposure and HLA in healthy donors. Overall study findings and caveats: Previous analysis showed most TCR beta V segments were productive about 87% or about 30% of the time. Across donors, sequencing depth was assumed by presence/absence analyses to be roughly uniform. The study reported that TCR beta sequences accurately predicted HLA-A and HLA-B alleles in most subjects. A few chains tied to CMV proved CMV antigen-specific in vitro.

This PCR relied on a set of 60 Vbeta primers and 13 Jbeta primers. Only in-frame clones appear in the TCRdb table, and some are missing; sequencing was by immunoSEQ multiplex PCR. The data contain roughly 180,000 clones, approximately 80% of them singletons. Turning to this clone: Its antigen is not known.

Source material: PBMCs. This TCR was recovered from a male donor in good health and CMV-seronegative.

CDR3 bases: TGTGCCAGCAGCTTCCTAGCGGGAGGGTCCCCCGATTCTACCGGGGAGCTGTTTTTT. It yields the protein CASSFLAGGSPDSTGELFF. The V and J genes are TRBV11-1 and TRBJ2-2; TRBD2 aligns across 12 bases. In germline, CDR1 is SGHAT, CDR2 FQDESV (reference sequence). This CDR3 region has 19 residues. J was trimmed by 5 bases and V by 3 bases; bases with no gene match: 13.